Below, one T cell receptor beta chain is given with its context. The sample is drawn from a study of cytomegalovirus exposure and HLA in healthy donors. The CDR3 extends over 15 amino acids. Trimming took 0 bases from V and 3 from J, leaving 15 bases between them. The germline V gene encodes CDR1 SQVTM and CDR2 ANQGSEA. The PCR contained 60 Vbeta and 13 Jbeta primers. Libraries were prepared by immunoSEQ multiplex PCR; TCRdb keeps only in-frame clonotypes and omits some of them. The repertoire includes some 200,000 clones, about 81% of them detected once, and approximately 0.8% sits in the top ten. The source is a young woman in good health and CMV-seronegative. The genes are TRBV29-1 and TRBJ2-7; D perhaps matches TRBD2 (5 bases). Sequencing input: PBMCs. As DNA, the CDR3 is TGCAGCGTTGAAGATCCCCGGGGATCTAACTACGAGCAGTACTTC. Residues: CSVEDPRGSNYEQYF.